This entry lists 17 T cell receptor beta chains sequenced from one sample in a study of cytomegalovirus exposure and HLA in healthy donors. Data came from immunoSEQ multiplex PCR; TCRdb stores just in-frame clones and leaves some out. The data hold over 120,000 clones, with 89% observed a single time. The source material was PBMCs. The receptors derive from a woman aged 18 to 35 in good health and CMV-seropositive.

The chain recombines TRBV11-2 with TRBJ1-6, with 7 bases lining up with TRBD1. The CDR3 is 16 amino acids. Trimming at V came to 6 bases and at J to 2 bases, leaving 7 bases not matched to a gene. Germline-derived CDR1 and CDR2 are SGHAT and FQNNGV. CDR3 sequence reads: CASRNIQGPYNSPLHF. CDR3 sequence (DNA): TGTGCCAGCAGGAATATACAGGGGCCCTATAATTCACCCCTCCACTTT.

The chain has TRBV7-9 and TRBJ1-6; 7 positions agree with TRBD1. J lost 5 bases, V lost 5 bases, and 6 bases had no gene match. The germline V gene has CDR1 SEHNR and CDR2 FQNEAQ (reference sequence). This CDR3 comprises 15 residues. The CDR3 is CASSEGDSHNSPLHF. For the CDR3, the DNA is TGTGCCAGCAGCGAAGGGGACAGTCATAATTCACCCCTCCACTTT.

V is TRBV7-2 and J is TRBJ2-3; 10 bases align to TRBD2. This CDR3 has 15 residues. Germline V gene sequence: CDR1 SGHTA, CDR2 FQGNSA. V trimming: 5 bases; J trimming: 4 bases; junction bases outside the gene matches: 6. The CDR3 protein is CASSQPTSGADTQYF. The DNA for the CDR3 is TGTGCCAGCAGCCAACCAACTAGCGGGGCAGATACGCAGTATTTT.

The V gene is TRBV10-3, the J gene TRBJ2-5; 8 nucleotides agree with TRBD1. Germline values: CDR1 ENHRY, CDR2 SYGVKD. CDR3 length: 19 amino acids. The V gene end was trimmed by 3 bases and the J gene end by 4 bases; junction bases not matched to a gene: 19. CDR3 DNA sequence: TGTGCCATCAGTGAAGACGGGCACGGGTTTGACAGGGGACGAGAGACCCAGTACTTC. Translating gives CAISEDGHGFDRGRETQYF.

This clone showed up just a few times. J is TRBJ1-6 and V is TRBV4-1; 9 nucleotides line up with TRBD1. The V gene's germline CDR1 is MGHRA and CDR2 YSYEKL. The CDR3 runs 14 residues. V lost 3 bases and J lost 14; bases outside the gene matches: 8. The CDR3 coding sequence is TGCGCCAGCAGCCAGGGGGACAGGGCGTCATCCCTCCACTTT. It specifies CASSQGDRASSLHF.

This clone was seen more than once but under ten times. The chain joins TRBV6-5 to TRBJ1-2; 10 bases are shared with TRBD1. Germline V gives CDR1 MNHEY, CDR2 SVGAGI. V lost 6 bases and J lost 9; bases outside the gene matches: 7. This CDR3 comprises 13 residues. The CDR3 region has the DNA TGTGCCAGCAGCTCCGGGACAGGGGATCGCTACACCTTC. Encoded protein: CASSSGTGDRYTF.

This chain links TRBV6-5 with TRBJ2-2, with a possible D match to TRBD1 (6 bases). CDR1 is MNHEY and CDR2 is SVGAGI in the germline V gene. The V and J ends lost 6 bases and 5 bases respectively, with 13 bases between them. The CDR3 length is 14 residues. CDR3 DNA sequence: TGTGCCAGCAGCAGGGGTTTGGAGACCGGGGAGCTGTTTTTT. As protein: CASSRGLETGELFF.

The CDR3 DNA sequence: TGTGCCAGCAGCAGGGCCAGACCCGGACAGGGCGATCCATACACCGGGGAGCTGTTTTTT. As protein: CASSRARPGQGDPYTGELFF. The chain links TRBV21-1 to TRBJ2-2; the table calls TRBD1, which could not be checked here. TRBV21-1 is termed a pseudogene. This CDR3 is built from 20 residues.

The V and J genes are TRBV10-3 and TRBJ1-4, with 7 bases fitting TRBD1. The germline CDR1 and CDR2 sequences are ENHRY and SYGVKD. The V gene end was trimmed by 6 bases and the J gene end by 6 bases; junction bases not matched to a gene: 7. The CDR3 is 14 residues long. As DNA, the CDR3 is TGTGCCATCAGCGCGACAGGGAGAGATGAAAAACTGTTTTTT. It translates to CAISATGRDEKLFF.

The genes are TRBV5-6 and TRBJ2-5; the match to TRBD2 covers 8 bases. The J call may be incorrect, as the DNA end agrees better with TRBJ2-7. CDR3 length: 13 residues. Germline loops: CDR1 SGHDT, CDR2 YYEEEE. CDR3 DNA sequence: TGTGCCAGCCGCCCGGGGGGGTCCTACGAGCAGTACTTC. This sequence encodes CASRPGGSYEQYF.

This chain uses TRBV10-3 with TRBJ1-1; 7 bases match TRBD1. Germline trimming cut 5 bases from V and 7 bases from J; bases unmatched to any gene: 7. Looked up from germline, CDR1 is ENHRY and CDR2 is SYGVKD. The length of the CDR3 is 13 residues. CDR3 loop: CAISQGEPSEAFF. The DNA of the CDR3 is TGTGCCATCAGTCAGGGGGAGCCAAGTGAAGCTTTCTTT.

The rearrangement links TRBV7-9 to TRBJ2-1; D unclear. Germline V gene data show CDR1 as SEHNR and CDR2 as FQNEAQ (reference sequence). V was trimmed by 0 bases and J by 6 bases, leaving 12 bases between them. This CDR3 spans 15 amino acids. CDR3 sequence: CASSLAVGFFNEQFF. The CDR3 DNA reads TGTGCCAGCAGCTTAGCGGTGGGCTTCTTCAATGAGCAGTTCTTC.

This chain joins TRBV30 and TRBJ1-1, with 9 bases identical to TRBD1. The CDR3 runs 15 residues. CDR1 GTSNPN and CDR2 SVGIG come from the germline V gene (reference sequence). After removal of 1 base from V and 7 bases from J, the junction contained 10 bases not matched to a gene. The CDR3 region has the DNA TGTGCCTGGAGTGGAGGACAGGGGTTTCGAGATGAAGCTTTCTTT. Translated: CAWSGGQGFRDEAFF. The full variable domain, with the rest looked up from reference TRBV30 and TRBJ1-1, is SQTIHQWPATLVQPVGSPLSLECTVEGTSNPNLYWYRQAAGRGLQLLFYSVGIGQISSEVPQNLSASRPQDRQFILSSKKLLLSDSGFYLCAWSGGQGFRDEAFFGQGTRLTVV.

This clone was recorded only once. The chain combines TRBV11-2 with TRBJ2-5; maybe TRBD2 (5 bases). V shed 6 bases and J shed 2 bases, with 10 bases lying between them. This CDR3 has 13 amino acids. Germline values: CDR1 SGHAT, CDR2 FQNNGV. CDR3 residues: CASRNSGQETQYF. CDR3 DNA sequence: TGTGCCAGCAGGAATTCGGGGCAAGAGACCCAGTACTTC.

This chain links TRBV10-3 with TRBJ1-2; 8 bases fit TRBD1. The CDR3 runs 12 residues. V was clipped by 10 bases and J by 2 bases; unmatched bases: 3. Germline V lookup: CDR1 ENHRY, CDR2 SYGVKD. The CDR3 DNA reads as TGTGCCACCGACAGGGGCAACTATGGCTACACCTTC. It specifies CATDRGNYGYTF.

The chain joins TRBV10-3 to TRBJ2-7; the match to TRBD1 covers 7 bases. The CDR3 is made up of 14 amino acids. Germline V gene data show CDR1 as ENHRY and CDR2 as SYGVKD. The J segment lost 1 base and the V segment lost 6 bases, leaving 6 bases of the junction unmatched. The CDR3 loop is CAISDSTGSYEQYF. The DNA of the CDR3 is TGTGCCATCAGCGACTCGACAGGGTCCTACGAGCAGTACTTC.

The CDR3 nucleotides read TGCGCCAGCAGCCACCCCAAGGGAGGCAGGATCAACTATGGCTACACCTTC. Translating gives CASSHPKGGRINYGYTF. This chain links TRBV4-1 with TRBJ1-2; D is undetermined. CDR3 size: 17 residues. Trimming took 3 bases from V and 2 from J, leaving 19 bases between them. Germline-derived CDR1 and CDR2 are MGHRA and YSYEKL.